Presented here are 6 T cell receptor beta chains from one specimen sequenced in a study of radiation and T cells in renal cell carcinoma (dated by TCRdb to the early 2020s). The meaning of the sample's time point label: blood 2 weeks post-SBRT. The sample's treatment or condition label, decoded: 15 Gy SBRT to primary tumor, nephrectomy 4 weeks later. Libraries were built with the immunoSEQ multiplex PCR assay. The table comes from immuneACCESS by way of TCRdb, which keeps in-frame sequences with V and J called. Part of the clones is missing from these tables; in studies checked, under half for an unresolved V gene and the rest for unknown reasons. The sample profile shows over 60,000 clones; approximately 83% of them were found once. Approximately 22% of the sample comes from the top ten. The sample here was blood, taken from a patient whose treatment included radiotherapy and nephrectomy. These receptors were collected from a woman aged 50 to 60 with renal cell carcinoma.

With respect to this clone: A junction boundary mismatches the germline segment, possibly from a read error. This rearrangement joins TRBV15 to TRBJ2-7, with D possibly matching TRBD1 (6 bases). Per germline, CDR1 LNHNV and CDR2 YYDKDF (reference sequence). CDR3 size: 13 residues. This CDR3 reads CTTSREQGYEQYF. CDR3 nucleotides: TGTACCACCAGCAGAGAACAGGGTTACGAGCAGTACTTC.

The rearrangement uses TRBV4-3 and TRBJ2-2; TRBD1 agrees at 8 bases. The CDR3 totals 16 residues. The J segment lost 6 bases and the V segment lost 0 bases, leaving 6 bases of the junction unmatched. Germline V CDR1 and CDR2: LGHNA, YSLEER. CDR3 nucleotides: TGCGCCAGCAGCCAAGATTCGGCAGGGGGCCCCGGGGAGCTGTTTTTT. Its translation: CASSQDSAGGPGELFF.

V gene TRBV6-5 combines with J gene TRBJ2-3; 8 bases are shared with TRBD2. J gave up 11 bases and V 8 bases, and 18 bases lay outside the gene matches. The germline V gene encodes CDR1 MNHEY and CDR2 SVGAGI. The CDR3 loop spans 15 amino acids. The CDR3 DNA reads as TGTGCCAGCTTTACCGGGAGCGGGAGCTCCCCCAGGCAGTATTTT. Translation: CASFTGSGSSPRQYF.

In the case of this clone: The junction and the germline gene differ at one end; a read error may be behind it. The CDR3 reads CASSLDTRDRQRF. The CDR3 nucleotides are TGTGCCAGCAGCTTAGATACCCGGGACAGGCAACGTTTC. The V and J genes are TRBV11-2 and TRBJ2-7; 8 positions agree with TRBD1. The CDR3 extends over 13 amino acids. Germline V gene lookup returns CDR1 SGHAT and CDR2 FQNNGV.

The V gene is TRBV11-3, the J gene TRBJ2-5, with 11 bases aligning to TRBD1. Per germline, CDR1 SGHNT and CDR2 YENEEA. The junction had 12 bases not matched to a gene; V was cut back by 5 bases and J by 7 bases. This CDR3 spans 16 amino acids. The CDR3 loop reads CASSPGTGGISTTQYF. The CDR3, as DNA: TGTGCCAGCAGCCCCGGGACAGGGGGAATTAGTACGACCCAGTACTTC.

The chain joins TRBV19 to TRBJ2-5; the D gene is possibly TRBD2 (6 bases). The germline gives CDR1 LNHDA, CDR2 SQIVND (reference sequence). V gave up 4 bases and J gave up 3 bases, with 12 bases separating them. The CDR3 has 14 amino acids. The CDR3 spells CASSTPGLKETQYF. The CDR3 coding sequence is TGTGCCAGTAGTACGCCGGGACTCAAAGAGACCCAGTACTTC. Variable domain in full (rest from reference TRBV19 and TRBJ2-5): DGGITQSPKYLFRKEGQNVTLSCEQNLNHDAMYWYRQDPGQGLRLIYYSQIVNDFQKGDIAEGYSVSREKKESFPLTVTSAQKNPTAFYLCASSTPGLKETQYFGPGTRLLVL.